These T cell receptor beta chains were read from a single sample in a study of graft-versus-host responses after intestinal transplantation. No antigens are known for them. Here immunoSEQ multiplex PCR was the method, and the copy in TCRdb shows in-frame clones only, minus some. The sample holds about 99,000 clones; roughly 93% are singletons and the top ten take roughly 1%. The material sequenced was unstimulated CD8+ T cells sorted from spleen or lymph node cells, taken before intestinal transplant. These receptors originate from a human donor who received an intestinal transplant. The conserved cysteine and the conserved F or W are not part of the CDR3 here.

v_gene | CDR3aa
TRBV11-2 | ASSLVGGNADTQY
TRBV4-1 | ASSLPPPGGGLSWNTEAF
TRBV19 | ASSTGGYAEAF
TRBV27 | ASHNTGELF
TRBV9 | ASSVGEARNTEAF
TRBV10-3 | AISEEATGPNGYT
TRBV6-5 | ASSYGIGNEKLF
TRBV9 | ASSVLAGDSSYNEQF
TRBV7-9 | ASSAANTGELF
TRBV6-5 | ASSYSFGDEAF
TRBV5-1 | ASSLTAGRYTEAF
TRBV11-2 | ASSILDVDRGYT
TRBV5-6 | ASSFGGEGEQY
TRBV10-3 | AISESDLSGDPYNEQF
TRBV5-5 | ASSLAFGAGELF
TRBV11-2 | ASIQRRGPQYEQF
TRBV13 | ASSLRRVAEETQY
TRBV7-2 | ASSFGDSDTQY
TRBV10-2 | ASREEGSDSDSPLH
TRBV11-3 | ASSQTAGSNEQF
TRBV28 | ASSLSEAGGDNEQF
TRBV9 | ASSEREGQPQH
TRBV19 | ASSISDSTDTQY
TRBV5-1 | ASSIEVGPYEQY
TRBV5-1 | ASSWAGIYEQY
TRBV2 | ASSRMGTAYQETQY